The clone carrying this TCR beta chain was recorded only once. Its antigen is unknown. Healthy bone marrow donors made up the cohort. A multiplex PCR was run with 60 Vbeta primers and 13 Jbeta primers. Only in-frame clones appear in the TCRdb table, and some are missing; sequencing was by immunoSEQ multiplex PCR. This sample has about 140,000 clones, with 76% found just once. Germline lookup yields CDR1 SGHVS and CDR2 FNYEAQ. This CDR3 contains 14 residues. The ends were cut back, 1 base at V and 7 bases at J, with 14 bases in the middle. This sample is part of a study of cytomegalovirus exposure and HLA in healthy donors. Study outcomes and limitations: Most TCR sequences were uncommon, yet certain public TCRs appeared in many donors. Reportedly, diagnosis of cytomegalovirus status by the classifier showed high specificity and sensitivity.

Sequenced sample: PBMCs. This TCR derives from a man aged 35 to 55 in good health and CMV-seronegative. V usage is TRBV7-6 and J usage is TRBJ2-7; D is perhaps TRBD2 (5 bases). DNA of the CDR3: TGTGCCAGCAGCTTAGTTTCAAATTCGGGGGAGCAGTACTTC. Encoded protein: CASSLVSNSGEQYF.